Following are 17 T cell receptor beta chains from one sample sequenced in a study of low-dose radiotherapy and immunotherapy resistance in tumors. Time point of the sample: before trial treatment. TRAV- and TRBV-specific primers, spanning alpha and beta chains, primed first-strand cDNA. TCRs were put through roughly 19 PCR cycles of amplification with Phusion. A constant-region primer and the V-primer adapter served as the primer pair. Using its own MiXCR run on the reads, TCRdb lists one record per CDR3 protein. Among 60,000 to 90,000 distinct CDR3 sequences listed, around 30% were seen once. The sample was PBMCs, taken before treatment. The source of these receptors is a female donor with ovarian cancer.

Notes on this clonotype: One base separates it from a far larger clone, so it is likely a read error. The gene calls are TRBV5-1 and TRBJ2-7, with unresolved D. Germline V CDR1 and CDR2: SGHRS, YFSETQ. V was clipped by 5 bases and J by 7 bases, with 16 bases between them. The CDR3 runs to 13 residues. Here the CDR3 reads CASRSVSYNEQYF. The CDR3 DNA is TGCGCCAGCAGAAGCGTCTCCTACAATGAGCAGTACTTC.

Details on this clonotype: This likely traces to a read error, being one base from a far larger clone. This chain links TRBV15 with TRBJ2-1; 9 positions agree with TRBD2. The CDR3 is 16 residues long. V lost 0 bases, J lost 10 bases, and 10 bases stayed unmatched. The germline V gene encodes CDR1 LNHNV and CDR2 YYDKDF (reference sequence). Written as DNA, the CDR3 is TGTGCCACCAGCAGAGATTTGGTAGCGGGAGCGAGGGAGCAGTTCTTC. Amino acids: CATSRDLVAGAREQFF.

V gene TRBV12-3 or TRBV12-4 combines with J gene TRBJ1-5; TRBD1 matches at 8 bases. This CDR3 spans 15 amino acids. With 6 bases clipped from V and 0 bases from J, the junction kept 4 bases outside the gene matches. The CDR3 DNA follows: TGTGCCAGCAGGTTGACAGGGGATAGCAATCAGCCCCAGCATTTT. It encodes CASRLTGDSNQPQHF.

This clonotype was seen ten or more times. V usage is TRBV3-1 and J usage is TRBJ1-4; D is uncertain. The V end was cut by 2 bases, the J end by 11 bases, with 12 bases between. Germline loops: CDR1 LGHDT, CDR2 YNNKEL (reference sequence). This CDR3 is built from 13 residues. CDR3 nucleotides: TGTGCCAGCAGCCAACGTCGGGCTGGGAAACTGTTTTTT. As protein: CASSQRRAGKLFF.

The chain joins TRBV1 to TRBJ1-2; TRBD1 is the table's D call, not checked against the DNA. TRBV1 is termed a pseudogene. This CDR3 is 16 amino acids long. CDR3 sequence reads: CASSQAPGQGYYGYTF. In DNA, the CDR3 is TGCGCCAGCAGCCAAGCCCCGGGACAGGGCTACTATGGCTACACCTTC.

This clonotype was picked up many times. J is TRBJ1-2 and V is TRBV6-1; 7 bases are shared with TRBD1. The CDR3 is made up of 16 amino acids. V was clipped by 1 base and J by 3 bases; unmatched bases: 8. Germline lookup yields CDR1 MNHNS and CDR2 SASEGT. DNA for the CDR3: TGTGCCAGCAGTGAAGGAACAGGGGTATTCGACTATGGCTACACCTTC. Protein: CASSEGTGVFDYGYTF.

As concerns this clonotype: The DNA is left out, because the CDR3 cannot be placed on it with certainty; the CDR3 is given as TCRdb lists it. This chain links TRBV10-1 with TRBJ2-2; TRBD1, the table's D call, lacks a check against the DNA. Germline CDR1 reads WNHNN; CDR2 reads SYGVQD (reference sequence). The CDR3 length equals 15 residues, ends included. The CDR3 here is CAIRPGQNTGELFFF.

This clonotype was seen at least ten times. The J gene is TRBJ2-3, the V gene TRBV24-1; perhaps TRBD1 as D (6 bases). Per the germline V gene, CDR1 is KGHDR and CDR2 is SFDVKD. The CDR3 sequence is 14 residues long. Trimming removed 3 bases at V and 5 bases at J, with 11 bases between. The CDR3 sequence is CATSDTGTRDTQYF. The CDR3 region has the DNA TGTGCCACCAGTGATACCGGGACAAGAGATACGCAGTATTTT.

This clonotype was observed a handful of times. The rearrangement joins TRBV12-3 or TRBV12-4 to TRBJ2-1; D is ambiguous. Trimming removed 3 bases from V and 7 bases from J, with 4 bases in between. This CDR3 has 11 amino acids. Here the CDR3 DNA reads TGTGCCAGCAGTTTTAGGAATGAGCAGTTCTTC. Translation: CASSFRNEQFF.

This clonotype was counted many times. This chain links TRBV24-1 with TRBJ2-3; D is perhaps TRBD1 or TRBD2 (5 bases each). The V and J ends lost 5 bases and 1 base respectively, with 6 bases between them. The germline V gene has CDR1 KGHDR and CDR2 SFDVKD. CDR3 length: 13 residues. The CDR3 is CATSVGGTDTQYF. The CDR3 DNA sequence: TGTGCCACCAGTGTGGGGGGCACAGATACGCAGTATTTT.

The gene calls are TRBV2 and TRBJ2-7; D not certain. CDR1 SNHLY and CDR2 FYNNEI come from the germline V gene. The CDR3 totals 13 residues. With 4 bases removed from V and 0 bases from J, the gap between germline ends came to 7 bases. This chain's CDR3 is CASSVASSYEQYF. CDR3 DNA sequence: TGTGCCAGCAGTGTTGCCAGCTCCTACGAGCAGTACTTC.

The sample holds many counts of this clonotype. The rearrangement joins TRBV19 to TRBJ2-7; tentative D call: TRBD2 (6 bases). Trimming took off 4 bases at V and 0 bases at J, with 10 bases between the two ends. This CDR3 region has 14 residues. Germline V lookup: CDR1 LNHDA, CDR2 SQIVND (reference sequence). The CDR3 DNA reads TGTGCCAGTAGTAGGGGACTGAGCTCCTACGAGCAGTACTTC. It specifies CASSRGLSSYEQYF.

This clonotype has a count of ten or more. The chain employs TRBV4-1 and TRBJ1-6, with a tentative D call TRBD1 (6 bases). V dropped 1 base and J dropped 9 bases, with 10 bases sitting between them. The CDR3 runs to 14 residues. Germline V gene lookup returns CDR1 MGHRA and CDR2 YSYEKL. CDR3 sequence reads: CASSQGQVASPLHF. As DNA, the CDR3 is TGCGCCAGCAGCCAAGGACAGGTAGCTTCACCCCTCCACTTT.

This clonotype occurred many times. The V and J genes are TRBV3-1 and TRBJ1-5; D not certain. Germline V gives CDR1 LGHDT, CDR2 YNNKEL (reference sequence). This CDR3 has 13 residues. V lost 5 bases and J 6 bases, leaving 11 bases between the germline ends. The CDR3 bases are TGTGCCAGCAGCTCGCGGTGGGGTCAGCCCCAGCATTTT. Encoded protein: CASSSRWGQPQHF.

This clonotype was picked up many times. V usage is TRBV5-1 and J usage is TRBJ2-7; D is unclear. The germline V and J ends were trimmed by 3 bases and 2 bases, with 12 bases remaining between them. This CDR3 comprises 14 residues. The germline V gene has CDR1 SGHRS and CDR2 YFSETQ. The CDR3 sequence is CASSYPDRAYEQYF. The DNA of the CDR3 is TGCGCCAGCAGCTACCCGGACCGGGCCTACGAGCAGTACTTC.

This clonotype was observed at least ten times. The chain links TRBV20-1 to TRBJ2-3; unclear D gene. Germline V gene sequence: CDR1 DFQATT, CDR2 SNEGSKA (reference sequence). V was shortened by 5 bases and J by 1 base, with 16 bases between the two germline ends. This CDR3 is 15 amino acids long. The CDR3 reads CSAPRQVERTDTQYF. For the CDR3, the DNA is TGCAGTGCTCCCCGTCAAGTAGAGCGCACAGATACGCAGTATTTT.

Regarding this clonotype: This clone may be a read error of a much larger clone one base away. The chain carries TRBV7-3 and TRBJ2-3; D is perhaps TRBD2 (5 bases). There are 16 residues in the CDR3. The V gene lost 5 bases and the J gene lost 6 bases, with 21 bases spanning the gap. In germline, CDR1 is SGHTA, CDR2 FQGTGA. CDR3 nucleotide sequence: TGTGCCAGCAGCCTGGACCGATGGGAGCTCGGGGATACGCAGTATTTT. It encodes CASSLDRWELGDTQYF.